This entry lists 28 T cell receptor beta chains sequenced from one sample in a study of T cell responses to AZD1222 COVID-19 vaccine. Clones were sequenced by immunoSEQ multiplex PCR, and TCRdb holds only the in-frame ones, with some missing. The profile shows 140,000 to 150,000 clones, 70% to 90% of them singletons. The sample was peripheral blood, taken on day 0 of AZD1222 vaccination. All receptors derive from an adult in good health.

In its sample, this clone was seen once. The J gene is TRBJ1-2, the V gene TRBV5-4, with a tentative D call TRBD1 (6 bases). V was trimmed by 0 bases and J by 6 bases, leaving 15 bases between them. The CDR3 covers 15 residues. CDR1 and CDR2 (germline): SGHNT, YYREEE (reference sequence). CDR3 in DNA: TGTGCCAGCAGCTTGGGCGGGACATTTCTTGATGGCTACACCTTC. Translation gives CASSLGGTFLDGYTF.

The chain carries TRBV4-1 and TRBJ2-2; 8 positions match TRBD1. V shed 3 bases and J 1 base; nucleotides not matched to a gene: 10. The CDR3 has 18 amino acids. Germline-derived CDR1 and CDR2 are MGHRA and YSYEKL. The CDR3 nucleotides are TGCGCCAGCAGCCAGTTGACCGGGACAGGAGGGAACACCGGGGAGCTGTTTTTT. Its protein is CASSQLTGTGGNTGELFF.

This clone appeared once. The genes are TRBV7-2 and TRBJ2-3; D ambiguous. The CDR3 is 15 residues long. Germline V gives CDR1 SGHTA, CDR2 FQGNSA. Trimming left V 2 bases short and J 1 base short, with 10 bases between. The DNA of the CDR3 is TGTGCCAGCAGCTTACGGGTCCCGGGCACAGATACGCAGTATTTT. It encodes CASSLRVPGTDTQYF.

The chain recombines TRBV7-8 with TRBJ1-1, with 7 bases that match TRBD1. The CDR3 is 14 amino acids. V gave up 3 bases and J gave up 4 bases; unmatched junction bases: 5. Germline assignment: CDR1 SGHVS and CDR2 FQNEAQ. CDR3 sequence: CASSFQGGGTEAFF. Here the CDR3 DNA reads TGTGCCAGCAGCTTTCAGGGGGGCGGCACTGAAGCTTTCTTT. Full variable domain (missing parts from reference TRBV7-8 and TRBJ1-1): GAGVSQSPRYKVAKRGQDVALRCDPISGHVSLFWYQQALGQGPEFLTYFQNEAQLDKSGLPSDRFFAERPEGSVSTLKIQRTQQEDSAVYLCASSFQGGGTEAFFGQGTRLTVV.

The gene calls are TRBV18 and TRBJ1-2, with D possibly TRBD1 on 5 matching bases. The germline gives CDR1 KGHSH, CDR2 LQKENI. There are 16 residues in the CDR3. Trimming removed 4 bases at V and 11 bases at J, with 26 bases between. DNA of the CDR3: TGTGCCAGCTCACTGGAAAGTTTAGCAGGGAGGTCGAGGTACACCTTC. Its translation is CASSLESLAGRSRYTF.

The rearrangement links TRBV27 to TRBJ2-7, with D possibly TRBD1 on 5 matching bases. Germline V gives CDR1 MNHEY, CDR2 SMNVEV (reference sequence). There are 14 residues in the CDR3. The germline V and J ends were trimmed by 5 bases and 3 bases, with 14 bases remaining between them. The CDR3 loop is CASSLRQIGYEQYF. CDR3 in DNA: TGTGCCAGCAGTCTAAGACAGATAGGCTACGAGCAGTACTTC.

This clone was detected once. The CDR3 nucleotides read TGTGCCAGCAGCTCCCAGCCCGCAAATCTGGGGGGACTCGAGCAGTACTTC. Protein sequence: CASSSQPANLGGLEQYF. This chain links TRBV7-2 with TRBJ2-7; perhaps TRBD2 as D (6 bases). V was pared by 4 bases and J by 6 bases, with 25 bases between. This CDR3 is 17 amino acids long. CDR1 and CDR2 from the germline V gene are SGHTA and FQGNSA.

This chain connects TRBV6-6 to TRBJ2-1; a weak D match, TRBD1 (6 bases). With 5 bases removed from V and 5 bases from J, the gap between germline ends came to 16 bases. The CDR3 extends over 15 amino acids. Germline V lookup: CDR1 MNHNY, CDR2 SVGAGI (reference sequence). CDR3 loop: CASSPEQGRDNEQFF. The CDR3 DNA reads TGTGCCAGCAGTCCCGAACAGGGTCGGGACAATGAGCAGTTCTTC.

The chain couples TRBV7-2 to TRBJ1-3; no reliable D call. The V gene lost 1 base and the J gene lost 3 bases, with 16 bases spanning the gap. Germline CDR1 and CDR2: SGHTA and FQGNSA. There are 17 residues in the CDR3. The CDR3: CASSLGGSRWLGNTIYF. The CDR3 DNA is TGTGCCAGCAGCTTAGGAGGATCCAGGTGGCTTGGAAACACCATATATTTT.

CDR3: CASSQGTEAFF. As DNA, the CDR3 is TGTGCCAGCAGCCAGGGGACTGAAGCTTTCTTT. The V gene is TRBV12-3 or TRBV12-4, the J gene TRBJ1-1; TRBD1 is a possible D gene (6 bases). This CDR3 spans 11 amino acids. Trimming removed 6 bases at V and 5 bases at J, with 7 bases between.

The V gene is TRBV4-2, the J gene TRBJ1-5; 9 bases align to TRBD1. In germline, CDR1 is LGHNA, CDR2 YNFKEQ. The CDR3 runs to 16 residues. The junction had 9 bases not matched to a gene; V was cut back by 4 bases and J by 5 bases. CDR3 residues: CASSPDTGTGYQPQHF. The CDR3 DNA reads TGTGCCAGCAGCCCCGACACCGGGACAGGGTATCAGCCCCAGCATTTT.

The genes are TRBV28 and TRBJ1-2; D gene unclear. Germline-derived CDR1 and CDR2 are MDHEN and SYDVKM. This CDR3 is built from 14 residues. The germline V and J ends were trimmed by 7 bases and 4 bases, with 16 bases remaining between them. DNA of the CDR3: TGTGCCAGCAACGAGGAGGCGAATAGCTATGGCTACACCTTC. It is translated as CASNEEANSYGYTF.

The chain recombines TRBV7-8 with TRBJ1-1; D is possibly TRBD1 (6 bases). The CDR3 has 15 residues. CDR1 SGHVS and CDR2 FQNEAQ come from the germline V gene. The ends were cut back, 0 bases at V and 4 bases at J, with 12 bases in the middle. The DNA for the CDR3 is TGTGCCAGCAGCTTAGCAGGACAGTTAGGCACTGAAGCTTTCTTT. This translates into CASSLAGQLGTEAFF.

V gene TRBV27 combines with J gene TRBJ1-1, with D uncertain. This CDR3 contains 14 residues. Trimming took 4 bases from V and 1 from J, leaving 10 bases between them. Per germline, CDR1 MNHEY and CDR2 SMNVEV (reference sequence). The CDR3 sequence is CASSYLGRNTEAFF. The CDR3, as DNA: TGTGCCAGCAGTTATTTAGGGCGGAACACTGAAGCTTTCTTT.

The chain carries TRBV7-9 and TRBJ2-5, with D perhaps being TRBD1 or TRBD2 (7 bases each). The CDR3 spans 16 residues. Germline V lookup: CDR1 SEHNR, CDR2 FQNEAQ (reference sequence). V lost 1 base to trimming and J lost 2 bases, with 14 bases between them. In DNA, the CDR3 is TGTGCCAGCAGCTTAGAAGGGGGCGGGGGACAAGAGACCCAGTACTTC. Translated, it gives CASSLEGGGGQETQYF.

The chain couples TRBV5-1 to TRBJ1-2; 8 bases are a match to TRBD1. CDR1 and CDR2 (germline): SGHRS, YFSETQ. V was clipped by 3 bases and J by 1 base; unmatched bases: 5. There are 15 residues in the CDR3. The CDR3 loop reads CASSSGQGYNYGYTF. CDR3 bases: TGCGCCAGCAGCTCCGGACAGGGATATAACTATGGCTACACCTTC.

The chain joins TRBV7-2 to TRBJ2-2; 9 nucleotides agree with TRBD1. The length of the CDR3 is 17 residues. CDR1 and CDR2 from the germline V gene are SGHTA and FQGNSA. Losses at the gene ends were 5 bases for V and 3 bases for J; bases not matched to a gene: 10. In DNA form, the CDR3 reads TGTGCCAGCAGCGTCACCGGGGACAGGGCCTACACCGGGGAGCTGTTTTTT. Translated: CASSVTGDRAYTGELFF. The full variable domain, in which reference TRBV7-2 and TRBJ2-2 provide the parts outside the CDR3, is GAGVSQSPSNKVTEKGKDVELRCDPISGHTALYWYRQSLGQGLEFLIYFQGNSAPDKSGLPSDRFSAERTGGSVSTLTIQRTQQEDSAVYLCASSVTGDRAYTGELFFGEGSRLTVL.

This chain joins TRBV5-1 and TRBJ2-3; D is uncertain. Trimming took 2 bases from V and 3 from J, leaving 4 bases between them. The CDR3 is 12 amino acids. Germline V gene lookup returns CDR1 SGHRS and CDR2 YFSETQ. CDR3 DNA: TGCGCCAGCAGCTTTTCTACAGATACGCAGTATTTT. Translating gives CASSFSTDTQYF. Full variable domain (outside the CDR3, taken from reference TRBV5-1 and TRBJ2-3): KAGVTQTPRYLIKTRGQQVTLSCSPISGHRSVSWYQQTPGQGLQFLFEYFSETQRNKGNFPGRFSGRQFSNSRSEMNVSTLELGDSALYLCASSFSTDTQYFGPGTRLTVL.

The chain combines TRBV12-3 or TRBV12-4 with TRBJ1-2; D remains ambiguous. CDR3 size: 12 residues. Trimming took 7 bases from V and 7 from J, leaving 13 bases between them. CDR3 residues: CASNPESGGYTF. DNA for the CDR3: TGTGCCAGCAATCCAGAATCGGGTGGCTACACCTTC.

V is TRBV27 and J is TRBJ1-2, with D maybe TRBD1 (5 bases). CDR3 size: 13 residues. Germline CDR1 is MNHEY and CDR2 is SMNVEV (reference sequence). The ends were cut back, 5 bases at V and 4 bases at J, with 11 bases in the middle. This chain's CDR3 is CASSDSRAYGYTF. The CDR3, as DNA: TGTGCCAGCAGTGACAGTCGGGCCTATGGCTACACCTTC.

The gene calls are TRBV9 and TRBJ1-6; the D gene is possibly TRBD1 (5 bases). This CDR3 is built from 15 residues. Germline lookup yields CDR1 SGDLS and CDR2 YYNGEE. V was shortened by 0 bases and J by 4 bases, with 8 bases between the two germline ends. The CDR3 protein is CASSVDEGYNSPLHF. The CDR3 DNA reads as TGTGCCAGCAGCGTAGACGAGGGGTATAATTCACCCCTCCACTTT. The variable domain in full, completed from reference TRBV9 and TRBJ1-6, reads DSGVTQTPKHLITATGQRVTLRCSPRSGDLSVYWYQQSLDQGLQFLIQYYNGEERAKGNILERFSAQQFPDLHSELNLSSLELGDSALYFCASSVDEGYNSPLHFGNGTRLTVT.

This clone was observed once. The chain uses TRBV7-8 and TRBJ2-5, with a weak D call TRBD2 (5 bases). Germline V CDR1 and CDR2: SGHVS, FQNEAQ. The CDR3 has 14 residues. Trimming pared 1 base from V and 0 bases from J, leaving 6 bases between. CDR3 sequence: CASSLVANQETQYF. The CDR3 DNA is TGTGCCAGCAGCTTAGTAGCGAACCAAGAGACCCAGTACTTC. The whole variable domain, filled in from reference TRBV7-8 and TRBJ2-5, reads GAGVSQSPRYKVAKRGQDVALRCDPISGHVSLFWYQQALGQGPEFLTYFQNEAQLDKSGLPSDRFFAERPEGSVSTLKIQRTQQEDSAVYLCASSLVANQETQYFGPGTRLLVL.

The chain uses TRBV5-4 and TRBJ1-3, with D possibly TRBD1 on 5 matching bases. Germline-derived CDR1 and CDR2 are SGHNT and YYREEE (reference sequence). The CDR3 runs to 14 residues. V lost 3 bases and J lost 4, with 11 bases in between. The CDR3 coding sequence is TGTGCCAGCAGCTCCCCAGGGACCGGAAACACCATATATTTT. Translated: CASSSPGTGNTIYF.

V is TRBV7-8 and J is TRBJ1-6; 12 positions match TRBD1. With V trimmed by 5 bases and J by 7 bases, 15 bases remained unmatched. The CDR3 is 19 amino acids. Germline CDR1 SGHVS, CDR2 FQNEAQ. CDR3 region: CASSHPGTGGKKGNSPLHF. The CDR3 DNA follows: TGTGCCAGCAGCCACCCCGGGACAGGGGGCAAAAAGGGGAATTCACCCCTCCACTTT.

The CDR3 reads CASSLFGTGGNSPLHF. The CDR3 bases are TGTGCCAGCAGCTTGTTTGGTACAGGTGGAAATTCACCCCTCCACTTT. The genes are TRBV5-5 and TRBJ1-6, with D perhaps TRBD1 (5 bases). V was cut by 1 base and J by 7 bases, with 15 bases left in between. CDR3 size: 16 residues. CDR1 is SGHKS and CDR2 is YYEKEE in the germline V gene (reference sequence). Full variable domain (outside the CDR3, taken from reference TRBV5-5 and TRBJ1-6): DAGVTQSPTHLIKTRGQQVTLRCSPISGHKSVSWYQQVLGQGPQFIFQYYEKEERGRGNFPDRFSARQFPNYSSELNVNALLLGDSALYLCASSLFGTGGNSPLHFGNGTRLTVT.

The V gene is TRBV7-8, the J gene TRBJ2-4, with 9 bases aligning to TRBD1. CDR1 and CDR2 from the germline V gene are SGHVS and FQNEAQ. Trimming cost V 4 bases and J 9 bases; bases outside gene matches: 10. CDR3 length: 15 residues. The CDR3 DNA follows: TGTGCCAGCAGCTCGCGGACAGGGGAGGGGATCATTCAGTACTTC. Its translation: CASSSRTGEGIIQYF.

The chain recombines TRBV11-2 with TRBJ2-3; possible D gene TRBD1, 5 bases. Germline V gene lookup returns CDR1 SGHAT and CDR2 FQNNGV. Trimming cost V 1 base and J 1 base, with 18 bases left between them. The CDR3 is made up of 18 amino acids. For the CDR3, the DNA is TGTGCCAGCAGCTTAGGCCCCAGGGTGAGAGAGGGCACAGATACGCAGTATTTT. It is translated as CASSLGPRVREGTDTQYF.

The CDR3 is CSVSDRIYGYTF. As DNA, the CDR3 is TGCAGCGTTTCAGACAGGATCTATGGCTACACCTTC. The V gene is TRBV29-1, the J gene TRBJ1-2, with a weak D call TRBD1 (6 bases). Germline-derived CDR1 and CDR2 are SQVTM and ANQGSEA. Trimming cost V 5 bases and J 4 bases, with 11 bases left between them. CDR3 size: 12 residues.